The source of this TCR beta chain is a study of T-cell memory formation after mild COVID-19. On the study more broadly: The two donors had largely donor-specific TCR clusters.

This clonotype has just a few counts. Its antigen is still unknown. TCRdb fed the 5' RACE reads into MiXCR, producing one record per CDR3 protein. The sample holds roughly 370,000 distinct CDR3 sequences, roughly 15% seen once. Notes on the study in general: Memory cells collected pre-infection included some clones that later responded, suggesting cross-reactive memory joined. Clones from the second wave (peaking day 37) had unconfirmed SARS-CoV-2 specificity.

The CDR3 sequence is 16 residues long. CDR1 is SGHRS, CDR2 YFSETQ, per germline. The junction had 5 bases not matched to a gene; V was cut back by 1 base and J by 0 bases. The J gene is TRBJ2-3, the V gene TRBV5-1, with 7 positions matching TRBD1. This clonotype was sampled from a man aged 18 to 35 who had mild COVID-19 (a few samples of this study predate the infection). Cell type and time point are not known. Sequenced material: PBMCs or a T cell subset sorted from them (not recorded which). The DNA for the CDR3 is TGCGCCAGCAGCTTGTTCCAGACAGGGAGCACAGATACGCAGTATTTT. Protein: CASSLFQTGSTDTQYF.